This entry describes one T cell receptor (beta chain). No antigen is known for it. TCRdb fed the 5' RACE reads into MiXCR, producing one record per CDR3 protein. Of 150,000 or so distinct CDR3 sequences in the sample, around 17% were seen once. This sample is drawn from a study of CD8 T cells in ankylosing spondylitis. The study, taken as a whole, reports: According to the report, clones linked to the disease were significantly enriched in matched synovial fluid samples taken from ankylosing spondylitis patients.

This CDR3 has 17 residues. The trim removed 1 base at V and 0 bases at J, leaving 5 bases unmatched. Germline values: CDR1 SEHNR, CDR2 FQNEAQ (reference sequence). The chain recombines TRBV7-9 with TRBJ1-5; 8 bases map to TRBD1. The sequence was obtained from a male donor with ankylosing spondylitis or in good health (not recorded which). Sequenced input: blood, either unsorted or a sorted T cell fraction (not recorded which). CDR3 loop: CASSLGQGSHSNQPQHF. CDR3 nucleotides: TGTGCCAGCAGCTTAGGACAGGGGTCTCATAGCAATCAGCCCCAGCATTTT.